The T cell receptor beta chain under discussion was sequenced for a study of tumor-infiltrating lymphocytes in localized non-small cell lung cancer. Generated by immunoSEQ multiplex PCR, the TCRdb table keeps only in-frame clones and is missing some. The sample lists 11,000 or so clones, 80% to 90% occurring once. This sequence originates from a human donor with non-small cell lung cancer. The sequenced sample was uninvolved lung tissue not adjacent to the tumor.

As DNA, the CDR3 is TGCGCCAGCAGCCTTCTTTTACAGGGCCCCGCCAATCAGCCCCAGCATTTT. It encodes CASSLLLQGPANQPQHF. The gene calls are TRBV4-1 and TRBJ1-5, with a possible D match to TRBD1 (6 bases). Per the germline V gene, CDR1 is MGHRA and CDR2 is YSYEKL. V dropped 4 bases and J dropped 3 bases, with 19 bases sitting between them. The CDR3 runs to 17 residues.